The 10 T cell receptor beta chains given below trace back to one sample, sequenced in a study of shared clonotypes between healthy human individuals. Clones were sequenced by immunoSEQ multiplex PCR, and TCRdb holds only the in-frame ones, with some missing. The data contain roughly 2 million clones, 90% to 96% of them singletons. Material for sequencing was naive CD4+ T cells sorted from blood. The subset denotes: CD45RA+ positively selected. The receptors derive from a man aged 18-30 years in good health.

J is TRBJ2-2 and V is TRBV9, with unresolved D. The germline V and J ends were trimmed by 4 bases and 0 bases, with 7 bases remaining between them. The germline V gene encodes CDR1 SGDLS and CDR2 YYNGEE. The CDR3 length is 14 residues. CDR3 in amino acids: CASSSHTNTGELFF. The CDR3 bases are TGTGCCAGCAGCTCACATACGAACACCGGGGAGCTGTTTTTT. Full variable domain (outside the CDR3, taken from reference TRBV9 and TRBJ2-2): DSGVTQTPKHLITATGQRVTLRCSPRSGDLSVYWYQQSLDQGLQFLIQYYNGEERAKGNILERFSAQQFPDLHSELNLSSLELGDSALYFCASSSHTNTGELFFGEGSRLTVL.

V and J are TRBV6-5 and TRBJ1-3, with D possibly TRBD1 on 6 matching bases. CDR1 is MNHEY and CDR2 is SVGAGI in the germline V gene. CDR3 size: 12 residues. V was shortened by 0 bases and J by 11 bases, with 8 bases between the two germline ends. The CDR3 is CASSYSGGPIYF. Written as DNA, the CDR3 is TGTGCCAGCAGTTACTCGGGGGGCCCCATATATTTT.

This clone occurred a few times. The V and J genes are TRBV7-9 and TRBJ1-1; 8 bases line up with TRBD1. This CDR3 has 14 residues. Germline CDR1 is SEHNR and CDR2 is FQNEAQ (reference sequence). The V gene end was trimmed by 5 bases and the J gene end by 5 bases; junction bases not matched to a gene: 7. CDR3 DNA: TGTGCCAGCAGCGGGGGACAGGCGTGGACTGAAGCTTTCTTT. This gives the protein CASSGGQAWTEAFF. Supplemented by reference TRBV7-9 and TRBJ1-1, the full variable domain reads DTGVSQNPRHKITKRGQNVTFRCDPISEHNRLYWYRQTLGQGPEFLTYFQNEAQLEKSRLLSDRFSAERPKGSFSTLEIQRTEQGDSAMYLCASSGGQAWTEAFFGQGTRLTVV.

V gene TRBV28 combines with J gene TRBJ2-7; D possibly corresponds to TRBD1 (5 bases). V was shortened by 7 bases and J by 3 bases, with 16 bases between the two germline ends. The CDR3 has 14 residues. Germline V gives CDR1 MDHEN, CDR2 SYDVKM. CDR3 sequence (DNA): TGTGCCAGCACTCCTCCAGGGTTCGGCTACGAGCAGTACTTC. Translating it yields CASTPPGFGYEQYF.

This clone showed up just once. The chain's CDR3 is CASSVETSGGAYNEQFF. CDR3 in DNA: TGTGCCAGCAGCGTTGAGACTAGCGGGGGGGCCTACAATGAGCAGTTCTTC. The chain couples TRBV9 to TRBJ2-1, with 14 bases lining up with TRBD2. The CDR3 totals 17 residues. Germline V CDR1 and CDR2: SGDLS, YYNGEE. Losses at the gene ends were 2 bases for V and 2 bases for J; bases not matched to a gene: 3.

The chain employs TRBV5-6 and TRBJ1-6, with no clear D. Trimming removed 2 bases at V and 6 bases at J, with 18 bases between. Looked up from germline, CDR1 is SGHDT and CDR2 is YYEEEE. The CDR3 contains 17 residues. CDR3 sequence reads: CASSFESRGKGNSPLHF. In nucleotides, the CDR3 is TGTGCCAGCAGCTTTGAGAGTCGGGGAAAGGGTAATTCACCCCTCCACTTT.

As concerns this clone: Within the sample, other DNA sequences also encode this same CDR3. The chain has TRBV19 and TRBJ2-7; weak D call: TRBD1 (5 bases). CDR1 and CDR2 (germline): LNHDA, SQIVND (reference sequence). V was trimmed by 6 bases and J by 4 bases, leaving 10 bases between them. CDR3 length: 12 amino acids. Here the CDR3 DNA reads TGTGCCAGTAGCCCTGACAGATACGAGCAGTACTTC. Its protein is CASSPDRYEQYF.

The chain couples TRBV29-1 to TRBJ2-5; 7 bases match TRBD2. This CDR3 contains 14 residues. Per germline, CDR1 SQVTM and CDR2 ANQGSEA. The J segment lost 3 bases and the V segment lost 6 bases, leaving 10 bases of the junction unmatched. CDR3 amino acids: CSVVARGREETQYF. The CDR3 DNA is TGCAGCGTCGTCGCCCGGGGGAGGGAAGAGACCCAGTACTTC. Together with reference TRBV29-1 and TRBJ2-5, the CDR3 gives the full variable domain: SAVISQKPSRDICQRGTSLTIQCQVDSQVTMMFWYRQQPGQSLTLIATANQGSEATYESGFVIDKFPISRPNLTFSTLTVSNMSPEDSSIYLCSVVARGREETQYFGPGTRLLVL.

This clone was picked up one time. The chain has TRBV19 and TRBJ1-2, with D unclear. Germline CDR1 and CDR2: LNHDA and SQIVND (reference sequence). CDR3 length equals 12 residues. V lost 5 bases and J lost 9, with 13 bases in between. CDR3 residues: CASSWWRESYTF. Here the CDR3 DNA reads TGTGCCAGTAGTTGGTGGCGGGAGAGCTACACCTTC.

In regard to this clone: Other DNA sequences in the same sample also yield this CDR3. This chain links TRBV30 with TRBJ2-7; D unclear. CDR1 GTSNPN and CDR2 SVGIG come from the germline V gene (reference sequence). The CDR3 runs to 12 residues. The germline V and J ends were trimmed by 5 bases and 3 bases, with 11 bases remaining between them. The CDR3 loop reads CAWGLNSYEQYF. Here the CDR3 DNA reads TGTGCCTGGGGTCTTAACAGCTACGAGCAGTACTTC.